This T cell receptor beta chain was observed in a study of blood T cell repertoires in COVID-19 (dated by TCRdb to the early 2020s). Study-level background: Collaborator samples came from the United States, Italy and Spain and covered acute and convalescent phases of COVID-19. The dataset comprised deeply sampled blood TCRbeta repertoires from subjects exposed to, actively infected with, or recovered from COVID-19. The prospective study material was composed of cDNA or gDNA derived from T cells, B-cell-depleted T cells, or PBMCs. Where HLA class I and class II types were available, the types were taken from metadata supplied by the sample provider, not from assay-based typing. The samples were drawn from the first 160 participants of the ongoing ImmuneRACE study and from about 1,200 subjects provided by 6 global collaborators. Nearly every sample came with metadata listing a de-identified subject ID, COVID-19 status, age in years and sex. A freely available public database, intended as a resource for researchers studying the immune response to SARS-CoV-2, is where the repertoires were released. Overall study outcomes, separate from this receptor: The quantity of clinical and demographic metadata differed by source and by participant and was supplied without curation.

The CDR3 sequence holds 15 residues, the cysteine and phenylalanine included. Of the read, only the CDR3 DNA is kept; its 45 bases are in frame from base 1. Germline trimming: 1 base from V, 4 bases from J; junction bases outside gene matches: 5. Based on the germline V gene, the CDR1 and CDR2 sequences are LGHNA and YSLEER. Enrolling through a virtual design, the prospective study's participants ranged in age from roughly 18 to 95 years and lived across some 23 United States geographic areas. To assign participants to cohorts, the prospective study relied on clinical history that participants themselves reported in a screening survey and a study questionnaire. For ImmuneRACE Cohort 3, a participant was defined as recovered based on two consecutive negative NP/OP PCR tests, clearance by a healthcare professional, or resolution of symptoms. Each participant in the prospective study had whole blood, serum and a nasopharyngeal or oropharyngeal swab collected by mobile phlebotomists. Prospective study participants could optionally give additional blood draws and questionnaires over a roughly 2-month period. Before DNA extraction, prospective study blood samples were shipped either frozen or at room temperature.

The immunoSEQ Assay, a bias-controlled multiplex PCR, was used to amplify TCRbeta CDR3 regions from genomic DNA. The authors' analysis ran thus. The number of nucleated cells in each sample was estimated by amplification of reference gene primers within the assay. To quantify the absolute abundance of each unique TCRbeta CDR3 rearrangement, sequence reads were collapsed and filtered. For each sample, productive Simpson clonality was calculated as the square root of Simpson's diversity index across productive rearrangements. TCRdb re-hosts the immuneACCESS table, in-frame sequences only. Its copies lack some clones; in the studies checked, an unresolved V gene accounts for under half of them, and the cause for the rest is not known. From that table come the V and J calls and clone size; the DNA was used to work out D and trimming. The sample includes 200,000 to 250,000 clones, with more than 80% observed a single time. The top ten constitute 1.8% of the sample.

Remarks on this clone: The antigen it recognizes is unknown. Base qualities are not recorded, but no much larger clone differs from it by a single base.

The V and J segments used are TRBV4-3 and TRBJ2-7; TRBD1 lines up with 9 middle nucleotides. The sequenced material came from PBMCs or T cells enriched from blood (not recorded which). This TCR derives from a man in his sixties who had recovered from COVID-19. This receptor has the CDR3 CASSQAPGQGYEQYF. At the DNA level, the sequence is TGCGCCAGCAGCCAAGCTCCGGGACAGGGATACGAGCAGTACTTC.